This T cell receptor beta chain was recorded in a study of T-cell reconstitution after alpha-beta-depleted transplantation in children. Many counts were recorded for this clonotype. Germline V CDR1 and CDR2: KGHDR, SFDVKD. V was clipped by 11 bases and J by 3 bases, with 13 bases between them. The CDR3 spans 13 residues. Preparation of the TCRbeta library was carried out with unique molecular identifiers. MiXCR, applied by TCRdb to the PCR reads, yields one record per CDR3 protein. The sample has fewer than 700,000 distinct CDR3 sequences, roughly 23% seen once. The V gene is TRBV24-1, the J gene TRBJ2-1; D gene unclear. This specimen consisted of PBMCs, mostly from graft donor cells, obtained 360 days after TCRalphabeta/CD19-depleted stem cell transplant. This TCR derives from a boy under three years old who had a stem cell transplant for acute myeloid leukemia, so the T cells may come from the graft donor. CDR3 nucleotide sequence: TGTGCCATCGACTCGGACGGCTACAATGAGCAGTTCTTC. This sequence encodes CAIDSDGYNEQFF.